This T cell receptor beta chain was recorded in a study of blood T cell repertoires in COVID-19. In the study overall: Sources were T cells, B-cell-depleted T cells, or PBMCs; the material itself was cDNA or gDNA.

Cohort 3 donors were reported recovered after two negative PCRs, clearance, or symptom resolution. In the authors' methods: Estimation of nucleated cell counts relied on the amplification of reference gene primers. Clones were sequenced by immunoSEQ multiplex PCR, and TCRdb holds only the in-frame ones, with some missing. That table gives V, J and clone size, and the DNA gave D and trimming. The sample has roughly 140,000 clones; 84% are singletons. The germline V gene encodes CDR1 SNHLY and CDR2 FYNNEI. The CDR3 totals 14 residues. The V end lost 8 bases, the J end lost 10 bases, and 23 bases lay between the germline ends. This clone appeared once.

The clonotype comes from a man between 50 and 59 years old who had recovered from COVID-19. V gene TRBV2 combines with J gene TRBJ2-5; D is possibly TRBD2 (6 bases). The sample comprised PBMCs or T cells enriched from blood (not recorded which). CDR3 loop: CASRSGYLPGDQYF. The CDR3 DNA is TGTGCCAGCCGTAGCGGTTACCTCCCGGGGGACCAGTACTTC.